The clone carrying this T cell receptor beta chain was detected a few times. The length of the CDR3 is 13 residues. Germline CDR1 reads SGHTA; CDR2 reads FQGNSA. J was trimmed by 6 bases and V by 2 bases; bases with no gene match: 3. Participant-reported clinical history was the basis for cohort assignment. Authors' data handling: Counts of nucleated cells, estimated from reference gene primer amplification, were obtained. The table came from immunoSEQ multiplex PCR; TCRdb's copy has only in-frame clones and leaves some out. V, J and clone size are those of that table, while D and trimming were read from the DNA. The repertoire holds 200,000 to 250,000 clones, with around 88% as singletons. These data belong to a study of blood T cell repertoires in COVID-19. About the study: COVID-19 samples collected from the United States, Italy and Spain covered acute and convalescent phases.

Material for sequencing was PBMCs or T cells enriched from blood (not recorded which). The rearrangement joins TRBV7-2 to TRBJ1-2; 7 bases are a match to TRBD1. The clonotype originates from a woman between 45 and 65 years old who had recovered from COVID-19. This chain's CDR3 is CASSLSQGHGYTF. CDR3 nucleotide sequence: TGTGCCAGCAGCTTATCACAGGGGCATGGCTACACCTTC.